Listed below are T cell receptor beta chains from one sample, sequenced in a study of shared clonotypes between healthy human individuals. Assay used: immunoSEQ multiplex PCR; TCRdb lists only in-frame clones, some missing. This sample has some 2.4 million clones, with approximately 93% found just once. Material for sequencing was naive CD4+ T cells from PBMCs. Every receptor here comes from a man between 18 and 35 years old in good health. Some clones in this sample may be carry-over from other donors' samples. CDR3s include the opening cysteine and the closing phenylalanine or tryptophan. The D gene is left open where the match is weak. Expanded clones get a size class; other rows say once, few or many, or leave the size out.

D gene	V gene	clone size	J gene	CDR3 DNA	CDR3 protein
TRBD2	TRBV7-8	.	TRBJ2-3	TGTGCCAGCAGCATTAACTCGGGAGGGGCAGATACGCAGTATTTT	CASSINSGGADTQYF
.	TRBV27	.	TRBJ2-5	TGTGCCAGCAGTTTATCGGGGGGACAGACCCAGTACTTC	CASSLSGGQTQYF
TRBD1	TRBV19	.	TRBJ2-3	TGTGCCAGTAACAGCGACAGGGGCAAGAACACAGATACGCAGTATTTT	CASNSDRGKNTDTQYF
.	TRBV2	.	TRBJ1-5	TGTGCCAGCAGTAAACAGGGACTACTTAGCAATCAGCCCCAGCATTTT	CASSKQGLLSNQPQHF
.	TRBV27	.	TRBJ1-5	TGTGCCAGGATCCCCTGGCCAGGTTGCAATCAGCCCCAGCATTTT	CARIPWPGCNQPQHF
.	TRBV11-2	.	TRBJ2-7	TGTGCCAGCAGCCGAGGGTACGAGCAGTACTTC	CASSRGYEQYF
.	TRBV5-4	.	TRBJ2-2	TGTGCCAGCAGTGCCCGGGCACAAACCGGGGAGCTGTTTTTT	CASSARAQTGELFF
.	TRBV9	.	TRBJ2-2	TGTGCCAGCAGCGGCTACGTCGCTGCGACCACCGGGGAGCTGTTTTTT	CASSGYVAATTGELFF
.	TRBV6-5	.	TRBJ1-2	TGTGCCAGCAGCCGCCGGGACCTTTCGGAGGGCGGCTACACCTTC	CASSRRDLSEGGYTF
TRBD2	TRBV5-1	.	TRBJ2-1	TGCGCCAGCAGCTTGCTAGCGGGAACCTACAATGAGCAGTTCTTC	CASSLLAGTYNEQFF
.	TRBV5-1	.	TRBJ1-3	TGCGCCAGCAGCTTGGGGGACACGTCTGGAAACACCATATATTTT	CASSLGDTSGNTIYF
TRBD2	TRBV28	.	TRBJ2-5	TGTGCCAGCAGAGACCCGGGACTAGCGACGGGGGGGGAGACCCAGTACTTC	CASRDPGLATGGETQYF
.	TRBV2	.	TRBJ2-6	TGTGCCAGCAGTGACGGGGTTTCTGGGGCCAACGTCCTGACTTTC	CASSDGVSGANVLTF
TRBD2	TRBV6-6	once	TRBJ2-7	TGTGCCAGCAATCTAGCGGGAGATCCCTACGAGCAGTACTTC	CASNLAGDPYEQYF
.	TRBV6-6	.	TRBJ1-5	TGTGCCAGCAGTTACGGAGGGCAGGGCCAGCCCCAGCATTTT	CASSYGGQGQPQHF
TRBD1	TRBV10-2	.	TRBJ2-1	TGCGCCAGCAGTAATTACAGGGGGCAGTACAATGAGCAGTTCTTC	CASSNYRGQYNEQFF
TRBD1	TRBV7-9	.	TRBJ1-5	TGTGCCAGCAGCTTAGGACAGGCAGGGGGCCAGCCCCAGCATTTT	CASSLGQAGGQPQHF
.	TRBV5-6	.	TRBJ2-7	TGTGCCAGCAGGGTCCGGTGGGAGGGGGCGACCCCCGAGTTGGGGGAGCAGTACTTC	CASRVRWEGATPELGEQYF
.	TRBV7-2	once	TRBJ2-3	TGTGCCAGCAGCCCGCGTGGGCGGACTAGCACAGATACGCAGTATTTT	CASSPRGRTSTDTQYF
TRBD1	TRBV11-1	.	TRBJ2-7	TGTGCCAGCAGCACTGACAGGGGCGGCTACGAGCAGTACTTC	CASSTDRGGYEQYF
.	TRBV6-4	.	TRBJ2-7	TGTGCCAGCAGCGAAACGTCCGGATCCAGCGAGCAGTACTTC	CASSETSGSSEQYF
TRBD2	TRBV29-1	.	TRBJ2-7	TGCAGCGTAGCGGGACTAGCGGGGTTCTACGAGCAGTACTTC	CSVAGLAGFYEQYF
.	TRBV5-1	once	TRBJ1-2	TGCGCCAGCAGTTTGATCCCGGGGACACTGAACTATGGCTACACCTTC	CASSLIPGTLNYGYTF
.	TRBV5-1	.	TRBJ2-7	TGCGCCAGCAGCGGGACCGAGTCCTACGAGCAGTACTTC	CASSGTESYEQYF
TRBD1	TRBV6-6	.	TRBJ1-2	TGTGCCAGCAGTTCACGGACAGGGGGGCTTCTGAGCTACACCTTC	CASSSRTGGLLSYTF
TRBD1	TRBV27	.	TRBJ2-3	TGTGCCAGCAGCCAGACCCAGACAGGGGTTCATACGCAGTATTTT	CASSQTQTGVHTQYF
.	TRBV2	.	TRBJ1-5	TGTGCCAGCAACTTAGGACCCTTCAATCAGCCCCAGCATTTT	CASNLGPFNQPQHF
TRBD1	TRBV6-5	once	TRBJ1-1	TGTGCCAGCAGCTTAACAGGGGGCGCAGACACTGAAGCTTTCTTT	CASSLTGGADTEAFF
.	TRBV18	.	TRBJ2-2	TGTGCCAGCTCACCTAGGGGGAGTGTCGGCGGGGAGCTGTTTTTT	CASSPRGSVGGELFF
.	TRBV5-6	.	TRBJ1-3	TGTGCCAGCAGCTTGGTCAGCTACTCTGGAAACACCATATATTTT	CASSLVSYSGNTIYF
.	TRBV29-1	.	TRBJ2-2	TGCAGCGTTCGAACGGGTGGCAATCCGAACACCGGGGAGCTGTTTTTT	CSVRTGGNPNTGELFF
TRBD2	TRBV7-9	.	TRBJ2-3	TGTGCCAGCAGCTTTAGCGGGACAAGCACAGATACGCAGTATTTT	CASSFSGTSTDTQYF
.	TRBV6-6	.	TRBJ1-4	TGTGCCAGCAGGTTACAGCCGAATAATGAAAAACTGTTTTTT	CASRLQPNNEKLFF
.	TRBV7-6	.	TRBJ2-6	TGTGCCAGCAGCTTAACATCTGGGGCCAACGTCCTGACTTTC	CASSLTSGANVLTF
.	TRBV28	.	TRBJ2-4	TGTGCCAGCAGGACACCCCTGGTTGGGGTAAACATTCAGTACTTC	CASRTPLVGVNIQYF
.	TRBV7-9	.	TRBJ1-1	TGTGCCAGCAGCCCATACATGAACACTGAAGCTTTCTTT	CASSPYMNTEAFF
.	TRBV4-3	.	TRBJ1-2	TGCGCCAGCAGCCAGGGCCACACAACGCAGGCGTATGGCTACACCTTC	CASSQGHTTQAYGYTF
.	TRBV14	few	TRBJ1-4	TGTGCCAGCAGCCAAGTCGTCACCAACGCTTTCAATGAAAAACTGTTTTTT	CASSQVVTNAFNEKLFF
.	TRBV23-1	.	TRBJ2-7	TGCGCCAGCAGTCAAAGGGGGGTACAGGGTCCCTACGAGCAGTACTTC	CASSQRGVQGPYEQYF
TRBD1	TRBV6-1	.	TRBJ1-2	TGTGCCAGCAGCGGGGACAGAGACTATGGCTACACCTTC	CASSGDRDYGYTF